This note documents a single TCR beta chain sequence. The target antigen is unknown. PCR employed 60 Vbeta and 13 Jbeta primers. Profiling relied on immunoSEQ multiplex PCR, and the TCRdb table lists in-frame clones only, not all of them. The table for this sample gives about 100,000 clones. The CDR3 length is 13 residues. V lost 5 bases to trimming and J lost 7 bases, with 17 bases between them. The germline CDR1 and CDR2 sequences are SQVTM and ANQGSEA. Nominally healthy donors provided the samples, though records likely missed some immune exposures. This specimen comes from a study of cytomegalovirus exposure and HLA in healthy donors. Study results and limitations: CMV serostatus alone was available as immune exposure information.

The source is a man over 45 in good health and CMV-seronegative. The specimen sequenced was PBMCs. This chain connects TRBV29-1 to TRBJ1-1; D ambiguous. The CDR3 bases are TGCAGCGTTAACACCGACCGGGCGGGTGAAGCTTTCTTT. The encoded protein is CSVNTDRAGEAFF. Variable domain in full (rest from reference TRBV29-1 and TRBJ1-1): SAVISQKPSRDICQRGTSLTIQCQVDSQVTMMFWYRQQPGQSLTLIATANQGSEATYESGFVIDKFPISRPNLTFSTLTVSNMSPEDSSIYLCSVNTDRAGEAFFGQGTRLTVV.